One T cell receptor (beta chain) is described in this entry. The sample belongs to a study of blood T cell repertoires in COVID-19. On the study more broadly: Samples taken during acute and convalescent COVID-19 were collected in the United States, Italy and Spain. The cDNA or gDNA used as material had been derived from T cells, B-cell-depleted T cells, or PBMCs.

Original processing methods: Researchers report that nucleated cell counts were estimated from reference gene primer amplification. Clones were read by immunoSEQ multiplex PCR, and TCRdb kept only the in-frame ones, dropping some. V, J and clone size are those of that table, while D and trimming were read from the DNA. The sample shows 70,000 or so clones, just under 90% of them seen only once. Germline CDR1 and CDR2: MNHEY and SVGEGT. Trimming shortened V by 2 bases and J by 3 bases, and 14 bases separated the two germline ends. The CDR3 totals 15 residues. Material: peripheral blood. The TCR comes from a woman older than 75 with active COVID-19. The J gene is TRBJ2-7, the V gene TRBV6-2 or TRBV6-3, with D possibly matching TRBD2 (6 bases). The CDR3 sequence is CASSYPRGNLYEQYF. DNA for the CDR3: TGTGCCAGCAGTTACCCTCGGGGGAACCTCTACGAGCAGTACTTC.